This T cell receptor beta chain was sequenced for a study of cytomegalovirus exposure and HLA in healthy donors. PCR was performed using 60 Vbeta and 13 Jbeta primers. The assay was immunoSEQ multiplex PCR, and TCRdb's table has in-frame clones only and misses some. Among 250,000 to 300,000 clones listed, roughly four fifths were seen once. The sample consisted of PBMCs. The TCR originated in a woman aged 40 to 55 in good health and CMV-seropositive.

The CDR3 loop is CASSYVSSYEQYF. DNA of the CDR3: TGTGCCAGCAGTTACGTAAGTTCCTACGAGCAGTACTTC. V and J are TRBV6-6 and TRBJ2-5; no clear D gene. The DNA end is more similar to TRBJ2-7, so the J call may be wrong. Germline V lookup: CDR1 MNHNY, CDR2 SVGAGI (reference sequence). The CDR3 extends over 13 amino acids.